This T cell receptor (beta chain) stems from a study of CD8 T cells in Susac syndrome. Turning to the study itself: When blood was drawn, the patients with Susac syndrome were therapy-naive, on corticosteroids, or on intravenous immunoglobulin alone. Study-level results: In Susac syndrome, CD8+ expansion was highest in TEMRA and active disease.

The J segment lost 4 bases and the V segment lost 0 bases, leaving 3 bases of the junction unmatched. Germline lookup yields CDR1 SGHRS and CDR2 YFSETQ. The CDR3 covers 14 residues. Turning to this clonotype: Its antigen is still unknown.

From blood CD8+ and CD4+ T cells, the TCR beta chain was sequenced. RNA in amounts of about 0.5 to 1 ug was reverse transcribed with random hexamers. MiXCR, applied by TCRdb to the immunoSEQ multiplex PCR reads, yields one record per CDR3 protein. The sample gives around 80,000 distinct CDR3 sequences, around 93% of which show up once; 0.45% is in the top ten. This TCR came from a human donor with Susac syndrome. V and J are TRBV5-1 and TRBJ2-7; 8 bases match TRBD1. The sample comprised CD8+ T cells from PBMCs. The CDR3 here is CASSLAGGWYEQYF. As DNA, the CDR3 is TGCGCCAGCAGCTTGGCAGGGGGCTGGTACGAGCAGTACTTC.